These T cell receptor beta chains were read from a single sample in a study of identical twins. MiXCR was run by TCRdb on the 5' RACE reads, yielding one entry per CDR3 protein. The sample has 450,000 or so distinct CDR3 sequences; 14% are singletons. These same data were also listed under a study on yellow fever vaccine responses in identical twins.

The source material was CD4+ T cells sorted from blood. The receptors stem from a woman between 18 and 29 years old in good health. CDR3s include the opening cysteine and the closing phenylalanine or tryptophan. Fields, in order: CDR3 DNA, CDR3 protein, clone size, V gene, J gene, D gene. The D gene is left open where the match is weak. Where a row states a size, it is once, few, many or the class of an expanded clone; other rows omit it.

cdr3_nt: TGTGCCAGCGGCTCAAGAGAGACCCAGTACTTC
cdr3_aa: CASGSRETQYF
clone_size: few
v_call: TRBV28
j_call: TRBJ2-5
d_call: -

cdr3_nt: TGTGCCAGCAGCCAGGGGACAGGCTCCAGACAGCCCCAGCATTTT
cdr3_aa: CASSQGTGSRQPQHF
clone_size: -
v_call: TRBV3-1
j_call: TRBJ1-5
d_call: TRBD1

cdr3_nt: TGTGCCAGCAGGTCCGGGACTAGGGGGTACCAAGAGACCCAGTACTTC
cdr3_aa: CASRSGTRGYQETQYF
clone_size: -
v_call: TRBV2
j_call: TRBJ2-5
d_call: TRBD2

cdr3_nt: TGTGCCAGCAGCCAACCAAGGAACAATGAGCAGTTCTTC
cdr3_aa: CASSQPRNNEQFF
clone_size: few
v_call: TRBV3-1
j_call: TRBJ2-1
d_call: -

cdr3_nt: TGTGCCAGCAGCTTACTGACCAGCCCCGAGACCCAGTACTTC
cdr3_aa: CASSLLTSPETQYF
clone_size: few
v_call: TRBV7-9
j_call: TRBJ2-5
d_call: -

cdr3_nt: TGTGCCAGCAGGTCGGGGGGGTCCTACGAGCAGTACTTC
cdr3_aa: CASRSGGSYEQYF
clone_size: few
v_call: TRBV28
j_call: TRBJ2-7
d_call: TRBD2

cdr3_nt: TGTGCCAGCAGCTTTGCTGTGAGCGGACTCACCGGGGAGCTGTTTTTT
cdr3_aa: CASSFAVSGLTGELFF
clone_size: -
v_call: TRBV7-8
j_call: TRBJ2-2
d_call: -

cdr3_nt: TGTGCCAGCAGCGTAGTAGGGCGGGCGAGCTCCTACAATGAGCAGTTCTTC
cdr3_aa: CASSVVGRASSYNEQFF
clone_size: -
v_call: TRBV9
j_call: TRBJ2-1
d_call: -

cdr3_nt: TGTGCCAGCAGCTTAGCTAGTCCCGCGCTCGCGATTCAGTACTTC
cdr3_aa: CASSLASPALAIQYF
clone_size: many
v_call: TRBV11-2
j_call: TRBJ2-4
d_call: -

cdr3_nt: TGTGCCAGCGCGGTAAGGAGGGGAGAACCCGAGCAGTTCTTC
cdr3_aa: CASAVRRGEPEQFF
clone_size: -
v_call: TRBV6-1
j_call: TRBJ2-1
d_call: -

cdr3_nt: TGTGCCAGCAGTGAAGCGTTCAGGGTCTCCTACGAGCAGTACTTC
cdr3_aa: CASSEAFRVSYEQYF
clone_size: few
v_call: TRBV6-1
j_call: TRBJ2-7
d_call: -

cdr3_nt: TGTGCCATCAGTGCGGGTAGCGGGGGCCGATACGAGCAGTACTTC
cdr3_aa: CAISAGSGGRYEQYF
clone_size: -
v_call: TRBV10-3
j_call: TRBJ2-7
d_call: TRBD2

cdr3_nt: TGTGCCAGCAGCGCACGTACAGGGAATAAAGATACGCAGTATTTT
cdr3_aa: CASSARTGNKDTQYF
clone_size: -
v_call: TRBV9
j_call: TRBJ2-3
d_call: -

cdr3_nt: TGTGCCAGCAGTTTAGAGGCCGGGACGGTGTCCAACGTCCTGACTTTC
cdr3_aa: CASSLEAGTVSNVLTF
clone_size: -
v_call: TRBV12-3/TRBV12-4
j_call: TRBJ2-6
d_call: -

cdr3_nt: TGTGCCAGCAGCTTAGACGGGACGTTAAATTGGTTTACCTTC
cdr3_aa: CASSLDGTLNWFTF
clone_size: -
v_call: TRBV7-2
j_call: TRBJ1-2
d_call: -

cdr3_nt: TGCAGTGCTAGCTTCATCGGGGGGCTGAGCGAGCAGTACTTC
cdr3_aa: CSASFIGGLSEQYF
clone_size: -
v_call: TRBV20-1
j_call: TRBJ2-7
d_call: -

cdr3_nt: TGCGCCAGCAGCTTGGGGACGCGAGGAGAAGAGACCCAGTACTTC
cdr3_aa: CASSLGTRGEETQYF
clone_size: few
v_call: TRBV5-1
j_call: TRBJ2-5
d_call: -

cdr3_nt: TGTGCCAGCAGCTTACAGGGGCCGGTCACTGAAGCTTTCTTT
cdr3_aa: CASSLQGPVTEAFF
clone_size: few
v_call: TRBV7-3
j_call: TRBJ1-1
d_call: -

cdr3_nt: TGTGCCAGCAGTGGACAGGACGCTATTCAGTACTTC
cdr3_aa: CASSGQDAIQYF
clone_size: few
v_call: TRBV12-3/TRBV12-4
j_call: TRBJ2-4
d_call: TRBD1

cdr3_nt: TGTGCCAGCAGCTTAGAAGGGGGCGCAGTAGATGACGAGCAGTACTTC
cdr3_aa: CASSLEGGAVDDEQYF
clone_size: -
v_call: TRBV11-2
j_call: TRBJ2-7
d_call: TRBD1

cdr3_nt: TGCAGTGCTACCGGAGCGCAGGGTTATGTCGAGCAGTACTTC
cdr3_aa: CSATGAQGYVEQYF
clone_size: -
v_call: TRBV20-1
j_call: TRBJ2-7
d_call: -

cdr3_nt: TGTGCCAGCAGCCGAATGGGACTAGCGGAAGAGCAGTACTTC
cdr3_aa: CASSRMGLAEEQYF
clone_size: -
v_call: TRBV27
j_call: TRBJ2-7
d_call: TRBD2

cdr3_nt: TGTGCCAGCAGCTTAGGGCCCCAGGATGAGCAGTTCTTC
cdr3_aa: CASSLGPQDEQFF
clone_size: few
v_call: TRBV7-2
j_call: TRBJ2-1
d_call: -

cdr3_nt: TGTGCCAGCAGTACTCCGGGACGCGGGGGGGTCCACGAGCAGTACTTC
cdr3_aa: CASSTPGRGGVHEQYF
clone_size: few
v_call: TRBV28
j_call: TRBJ2-7
d_call: TRBD2

cdr3_nt: TGCGCCAGCAGCTTGGGACTAGCGGGAGACAATGAGCAGTTCTTC
cdr3_aa: CASSLGLAGDNEQFF
clone_size: many
v_call: TRBV5-1
j_call: TRBJ2-1
d_call: TRBD2

cdr3_nt: TGTGCCAGCAGCGTAGTAGAGGACCCCCGGCGGGGTGAGCAGTTCTTC
cdr3_aa: CASSVVEDPRRGEQFF
clone_size: -
v_call: TRBV9
j_call: TRBJ2-1
d_call: -

cdr3_nt: TGTGCCACCAGTGATTTGGTCGGGGAGGCCTTAGGTGAGCAGTTCTTC
cdr3_aa: CATSDLVGEALGEQFF
clone_size: -
v_call: TRBV24-1
j_call: TRBJ2-1
d_call: -

cdr3_nt: TGTGCCAGCACCTCAGGGGGGAGAGGACGGTACAATGAGCAGTTCTTC
cdr3_aa: CASTSGGRGRYNEQFF
clone_size: -
v_call: TRBV6-2/TRBV6-3
j_call: TRBJ2-1
d_call: -

cdr3_nt: TGTGCCAGCAGCCCCTTGGGGACTCAAGCCTACGAGCAGTACTTC
cdr3_aa: CASSPLGTQAYEQYF
clone_size: many
v_call: TRBV3-1
j_call: TRBJ2-7
d_call: -

cdr3_nt: TGTGCCAGCAGTTCCCGGGTGGGAAATGAGCAGTTCTTC
cdr3_aa: CASSSRVGNEQFF
clone_size: few
v_call: TRBV12-3/TRBV12-4
j_call: TRBJ2-1
d_call: -

cdr3_nt: TGTGCCAGCAGTCACTCAGGCCAACTAGGGAATCGTTACGAGCAGTACTTC
cdr3_aa: CASSHSGQLGNRYEQYF
clone_size: -
v_call: TRBV6-2/TRBV6-3
j_call: TRBJ2-7
d_call: -

cdr3_nt: TGTGCCAGCAGCTTAAGGGCTGCTAATGAAAAACTGTTTTTT
cdr3_aa: CASSLRAANEKLFF
clone_size: -
v_call: TRBV7-6
j_call: TRBJ1-4
d_call: -

cdr3_nt: TGTGCCAGCAGAGTACCTAGTCGGCAAGGAGGCAAAAACATTCAGTACTTC
cdr3_aa: CASRVPSRQGGKNIQYF
clone_size: -
v_call: TRBV27
j_call: TRBJ2-4
d_call: -

cdr3_nt: TGTGCCAGCAGCCCCCCCAGGTCAATAGTAGTCTACAATGAGCAGTTCTTC
cdr3_aa: CASSPPRSIVVYNEQFF
clone_size: -
v_call: TRBV7-9
j_call: TRBJ2-1
d_call: -

cdr3_nt: TGTGCCAGCAGTTACTCGATCTTCGCGGGGGGCAAACAAGAGACCCAGTACTTC
cdr3_aa: CASSYSIFAGGKQETQYF
clone_size: -
v_call: TRBV6-5
j_call: TRBJ2-5
d_call: TRBD2

cdr3_nt: TGTGCCAGCACCCTCCTGGACGGATCCTACGAGCAGTACTTC
cdr3_aa: CASTLLDGSYEQYF
clone_size: few
v_call: TRBV5-6
j_call: TRBJ2-7
d_call: -

cdr3_nt: TGTGCCAGCAGCCATTATCCCAACGACAGAACTACTTTGTTTTTT
cdr3_aa: CASSHYPNDRTTLFF
clone_size: few
v_call: TRBV6-1
j_call: TRBJ1-4
d_call: -

cdr3_nt: TGTGCCAGCAGCCAAGACACTCATAGCACAGATACGCAGTATTTT
cdr3_aa: CASSQDTHSTDTQYF
clone_size: -
v_call: TRBV3-1
j_call: TRBJ2-3
d_call: -

cdr3_nt: TGTGCCAGCAGTTCATTTGGGACAGGGGGACACGAGCAGTACTTC
cdr3_aa: CASSSFGTGGHEQYF
clone_size: few
v_call: TRBV12-3/TRBV12-4
j_call: TRBJ2-7
d_call: TRBD1

cdr3_nt: TGTGCCAGCAGCGACGACAGGGGCTCCTACGAGCAGTACTTC
cdr3_aa: CASSDDRGSYEQYF
clone_size: many
v_call: TRBV3-1
j_call: TRBJ2-7
d_call: TRBD1

cdr3_nt: TGTGCCAGCTCACTGGGGACTAGCGGGAGGGCCCTCTACGAGCAGTACTTC
cdr3_aa: CASSLGTSGRALYEQYF
clone_size: -
v_call: TRBV18
j_call: TRBJ2-7
d_call: TRBD2

cdr3_nt: TGTGCCAGCGGGTTGCGGGAGACTACGCCCGGGGAGCTGTTTTTT
cdr3_aa: CASGLRETTPGELFF
clone_size: -
v_call: TRBV12-3/TRBV12-4
j_call: TRBJ2-2
d_call: TRBD2

cdr3_nt: TGTGCCAGCAGCCAAGAAGGGCAGCCCTACGAGCAGTACTTC
cdr3_aa: CASSQEGQPYEQYF
clone_size: -
v_call: TRBV3-1
j_call: TRBJ2-7
d_call: -

cdr3_nt: TGTGCCAGCAGCCCGTTACTAGCGCCAGATACGCAGTATTTT
cdr3_aa: CASSPLLAPDTQYF
clone_size: -
v_call: TRBV14
j_call: TRBJ2-3
d_call: TRBD2

cdr3_nt: TGTGCCAGCAGTAACCTTTTGGGTGATACGCAGTATTTT
cdr3_aa: CASSNLLGDTQYF
clone_size: few
v_call: TRBV27
j_call: TRBJ2-3
d_call: -

cdr3_nt: TGTGCCAGCAGTGGGGGAGATCAGCCCCAGCATTTT
cdr3_aa: CASSGGDQPQHF
clone_size: -
v_call: TRBV2
j_call: TRBJ1-5
d_call: -

cdr3_nt: TGTGCCAGCACACAGGGCCCCGCGAACACCGGGGAGCTGTTTTTT
cdr3_aa: CASTQGPANTGELFF
clone_size: few
v_call: TRBV7-9
j_call: TRBJ2-2
d_call: -

cdr3_nt: TGTGCCAGCAGTTACGAAAAGGCCAACCGGGGGGACTTCGGGCGGGGTGAGCAGTTCTTC
cdr3_aa: CASSYEKANRGDFGRGEQFF
clone_size: -
v_call: TRBV6-2/TRBV6-3
j_call: TRBJ2-1
d_call: TRBD2

cdr3_nt: TGTGCCAGCAGGCCAAGACTAGCGGGGGCCGGGGAGACCCAGTACTTC
cdr3_aa: CASRPRLAGAGETQYF
clone_size: once
v_call: TRBV2
j_call: TRBJ2-5
d_call: TRBD2

cdr3_nt: TGTTTCGCCGGCGGGAACACCGGGGAGCTGTTTTTT
cdr3_aa: CFAGGNTGELFF
clone_size: -
v_call: TRBV28
j_call: TRBJ2-2
d_call: -

cdr3_nt: TGTGCCAGCTCACCTATGGATTCCAATTACGAGCAGTACTTC
cdr3_aa: CASSPMDSNYEQYF
clone_size: many
v_call: TRBV18
j_call: TRBJ2-7
d_call: -

cdr3_nt: TGCGCCAGCAGCCAAAGCTCGGTAATTGTACAAGAGACCCAGTACTTC
cdr3_aa: CASSQSSVIVQETQYF
clone_size: -
v_call: TRBV4-1
j_call: TRBJ2-5
d_call: -